This passage covers 32 T cell receptor beta chains from one sample sequenced in a study of T cell repertoires in cytomegalovirus infection. TCRdb reprocessed the reads via MiXCR and lists one record per CDR3 protein. The data contain about 600,000 distinct CDR3 sequences, roughly 26% of them singletons. Sequences were obtained from CD8+ T cells from PBMCs. These receptors all stem from a human donor in good health (CMV status not recorded). Some clones in this sample may be carry-over from other donors' samples.

On this clonotype itself: One end of the junction is discordant with germline, which a read error may explain. The chain has TRBV6-2 or TRBV6-3 and TRBJ1-1, with a tentative D call TRBD1 (6 bases). The CDR3 loop spans 15 amino acids. Germline loops: CDR1 MNHEY, CDR2 SVGEGT. DNA for the CDR3: TGTGCCAACAGTCAAGAGTTCGACAGGCCCACTGAAGCTTTCTTT. It yields the protein CANSQEFDRPTEAFF.

The rearrangement links TRBV6-6 to TRBJ2-1, with no clear D. Germline V gene sequence: CDR1 MNHNY, CDR2 SVGAGI (reference sequence). The CDR3 is 14 residues long. Trimming cost V 0 bases and J 1 base, with 4 bases left between them. The CDR3 DNA follows: TGTGCCAGCAGTTACTCTTATTCCTACAATGAGCAGTTCTTC. It specifies CASSYSYSYNEQFF.

The chain links TRBV28 to TRBJ2-2; D unclear. The germline gives CDR1 MDHEN, CDR2 SYDVKM. This CDR3 is 11 amino acids long. V was cut by 8 bases and J by 6 bases, with 7 bases left in between. CDR3 coding DNA: TGTGCCAGCGACTCTTCCGGGGAGCTGTTTTTT. Amino acid sequence: CASDSSGELFF.

The J gene is TRBJ1-2, the V gene TRBV6-6, with 10 bases fitting TRBD1. Germline CDR1 reads MNHNY; CDR2 reads SVGAGI (reference sequence). J lost 4 bases, V lost 8 bases, and 10 bases had no gene match. The CDR3 consists of 15 residues. The CDR3 protein is CASGPLTGGVYGYTF. CDR3 DNA: TGTGCCAGCGGCCCCCTGACAGGGGGCGTCTATGGCTACACCTTC.

There are many counts of this clonotype. The chain combines TRBV2 with TRBJ1-1; D ambiguous. The CDR3 consists of 13 residues. Trimming left V 2 bases short and J 1 base short, with 5 bases between. Germline V CDR1 and CDR2: SNHLY, FYNNEI. DNA of the CDR3: TGTGCCAGCAGTGAATACAAGAACACTGAAGCTTTCTTT. It is translated as CASSEYKNTEAFF.

The chain joins TRBV12-3 or TRBV12-4 to TRBJ2-1; 7 nucleotides align to TRBD1. Trimming removed 3 bases from V and 14 bases from J; junction bases left unmatched: 4. This CDR3 spans 11 amino acids. The CDR3 reads CASSFGDREFF. The CDR3 coding sequence is TGTGCCAGCAGTTTCGGGGACAGAGAGTTCTTC.

This clonotype came up a few times. V usage is TRBV28 and J usage is TRBJ2-1; 14 bases align to TRBD2. The CDR3 has 17 amino acids. The V and J ends lost 4 bases and 2 bases, in that order; junction bases with no gene match: 4. Germline values: CDR1 MDHEN, CDR2 SYDVKM. The CDR3 DNA follows: TGTGCCAGCAGTTCCGGGACTAGCGGGGGTGCCTACAATGAGCAGTTCTTC. Its protein is CASSSGTSGGAYNEQFF. Looking up the rest from reference TRBV28 and TRBJ2-1 gives the full variable domain: DVKVTQSSRYLVKRTGEKVFLECVQDMDHENMFWYRQDPGLGLRLIYFSYDVKMKEKGDIPEGYSVSREKKERFSLILESASTNQTSMYLCASSSGTSGGAYNEQFFGPGTRLTVL.

The chain employs TRBV5-4 and TRBJ2-3; possibly TRBD1 for D (6 bases). Germline CDR1 is SGHNT and CDR2 is YYREEE (reference sequence). The CDR3 has 15 amino acids. V was trimmed by 4 bases and J by 1 base, leaving 13 bases between them. CDR3 protein: CASSLPQGCTDTQYF. The CDR3 nucleotides read TGTGCCAGCAGCCTACCGCAGGGGTGCACAGATACGCAGTATTTT.

The sample holds a few counts of this clonotype. This chain links TRBV6-6 with TRBJ2-5; 7 bases line up with TRBD1. The CDR3 consists of 15 residues. CDR1 and CDR2 (germline): MNHNY, SVGAGI (reference sequence). The V and J ends lost 6 bases and 1 base, in that order; junction bases with no gene match: 8. This chain's CDR3 is CASSLPWDSQETQYF. CDR3 nucleotides: TGTGCCAGCAGCCTTCCCTGGGACAGCCAAGAGACCCAGTACTTC.

With respect to this clonotype: A read error may be the cause here, since a much bigger clone is one base away. The rearrangement joins TRBV7-9 to TRBJ2-1, with 7 bases matching TRBD1. The CDR3 is made up of 16 amino acids. Per the germline V gene, CDR1 is SEHNR and CDR2 is FQNEAQ (reference sequence). The DNA of the CDR3 is TGTGTCAGCAGCTTAGTGGGGGACAGAACGAACAATGAGCAGTTCTTC. Protein: CVSSLVGDRTNNEQFF.

J is TRBJ2-7 and V is TRBV20-1, with TRBD1 identical over 10 bases. V lost 3 bases, J lost 3 bases, and 5 bases stayed unmatched. The germline V gene has CDR1 DFQATT and CDR2 SNEGSKA (reference sequence). The CDR3 sequence is 14 residues long. CDR3 sequence: CSARWGDRGYEQYF. In DNA form, the CDR3 reads TGCAGTGCTAGGTGGGGGGACAGGGGCTACGAGCAGTACTTC.

This clonotype appeared a few times. The V gene is TRBV4-1, the J gene TRBJ1-2; TRBD1 is a possible D gene (5 bases). Trimming removed 0 bases at V and 2 bases at J, with 10 bases between. Germline V CDR1 and CDR2: MGHRA, YSYEKL. This CDR3 region has 15 residues. The CDR3 DNA reads TGCGCCAGCAGCCAAGACAGGGTATCCAACTATGGCTACACCTTC. Translated: CASSQDRVSNYGYTF.

This clonotype was recorded a few times. The chain recombines TRBV27 with TRBJ2-3; D perhaps matches TRBD1 (6 bases). Trimming pared 4 bases from V and 4 bases from J, leaving 15 bases between. Germline assignment: CDR1 MNHEY and CDR2 SMNVEV (reference sequence). This CDR3 is built from 15 residues. CDR3 in DNA: TGTGCCAGCAGTTCTTACCCAGGGGTTTCAGATACGCAGTATTTT. Residues: CASSSYPGVSDTQYF.

The sample holds a few counts of this clonotype. The V call is TRBV6-5, the J call TRBJ1-2; D is unclear. The V gene's germline CDR1 is MNHEY and CDR2 SVGAGI. This CDR3 spans 13 amino acids. Trimming removed 7 bases at V and 8 bases at J, with 17 bases between. The CDR3 DNA follows: TGTGCCAGCACCCTAAGCGCCGGACGGGGCTACACCTTC. Translated, it gives CASTLSAGRGYTF.

A note on this clonotype: This may arise from a read error, as a much more abundant clone is one base away. This chain uses TRBV7-4 with TRBJ2-1; TRBD1 agrees at 11 bases. This CDR3 region has 16 residues. The germline V gene encodes CDR1 SGHVT and CDR2 SQSDAQ. The CDR3 region has the DNA TGTGTCAGCAGCCCCTTCGGGGACAGGGGGTACTATGAGCAGTTCTTC. Encoded protein: CVSSPFGDRGYYEQFF.

Many counts were recorded for this clonotype. J is TRBJ1-2 and V is TRBV6-5; 8 nucleotides align to TRBD1. Trimming cost V 0 bases and J 5 bases; bases outside gene matches: 20. This CDR3 is built from 20 residues. Per germline, CDR1 MNHEY and CDR2 SVGAGI. Here the CDR3 reads CASSYSNSMSGGELGYGYTF. The CDR3 bases are TGTGCCAGCAGTTACTCGAACTCGATGTCAGGGGGCGAGTTGGGGTATGGCTACACCTTC.

Only a few counts were recorded for this clonotype. The V gene is TRBV29-1, the J gene TRBJ1-1; D is unresolved. From germline, CDR1 is SQVTM and CDR2 ANQGSEA. The CDR3 runs to 12 residues. Deletions cut 2 bases from V and 4 bases from J, with 8 bases between. The CDR3 DNA reads TGCAGCGTTGAATTGGGTCCCACTGAAGCTTTCTTT. Amino acid sequence: CSVELGPTEAFF. The whole variable domain, filled in from reference TRBV29-1 and TRBJ1-1, reads SAVISQKPSRDICQRGTSLTIQCQVDSQVTMMFWYRQQPGQSLTLIATANQGSEATYESGFVIDKFPISRPNLTFSTLTVSNMSPEDSSIYLCSVELGPTEAFFGQGTRLTVV.

This clonotype was seen a few times. V and J are TRBV10-3 and TRBJ2-3; D could derive from TRBD1 or TRBD2 (6 bases each). Germline-derived CDR1 and CDR2 are ENHRY and SYGVKD. The CDR3 is 16 amino acids. V gave up 6 bases and J gave up 5 bases, with 21 bases separating them. CDR3 DNA: TGTGCCATCAGAAGACACTCAGGGGAGGATGGAGATACGCAGTATTTT. This codes for CAIRRHSGEDGDTQYF.

The J gene is TRBJ2-7, the V gene TRBV4-1; TRBD1 matches at 7 bases. Germline V gives CDR1 MGHRA, CDR2 YSYEKL. V shed 1 base and J 5 bases; nucleotides not matched to a gene: 8. The CDR3 runs 15 residues. The CDR3 DNA reads as TGCGCCAGCAGCCAAGTTGAAGCAGGGGGAAACGAGCAGTACTTC. Its protein is CASSQVEAGGNEQYF.

This clonotype occurred many times. CDR3 residues: CASSRGEGHYGYTF. CDR3 sequence (DNA): TGTGCCAGCAGCCGTGGAGAGGGACACTATGGCTACACCTTC. The rearrangement uses TRBV7-9 and TRBJ1-2, with D perhaps matching TRBD1 (5 bases). V lost 5 bases, J lost 3 bases, and 13 bases lay in between. CDR1 and CDR2 from the germline V gene are SEHNR and FQNEAQ (reference sequence). The CDR3 length is 14 residues.

At least ten counts were recorded for this clonotype. CDR3 DNA: TGTGCCAGCAGCTCCGGGACTAGCGGGGAATACAATGAGCAGTTCTTC. Its protein product is CASSSGTSGEYNEQFF. The V and J genes are TRBV7-9 and TRBJ2-1; 13 bases are a match to TRBD2. The CDR3 is 16 residues long. Germline V gene lookup returns CDR1 SEHNR and CDR2 FQNEAQ (reference sequence). J lost 4 bases, V lost 4 bases, and 4 bases had no gene match.

This clonotype showed up many times. The rearrangement joins TRBV25-1 to TRBJ1-5, with D uncertain. The CDR3 length is 14 residues. Germline lookup yields CDR1 MGHDK and CDR2 SYGVNS. The V end lost 1 base, the J end lost 4 bases, and 8 bases lay between the germline ends. In DNA, the CDR3 is TGTGCCAGCAGTGAATTTGGAGGAAATCAGCCCCAGCATTTT. It codes for CASSEFGGNQPQHF. The variable domain in full, with the rest retrieved from reference TRBV25-1 and TRBJ1-5, is EADIYQTPRYLVIGTGKKITLECSQTMGHDKMYWYQQDPGMELHLIHYSYGVNSTEKGDLSSESTVSRIRTEHFPLTLESARPSHTSQYLCASSEFGGNQPQHFGDGTRLSIL.

The chain has TRBV6-5 and TRBJ2-2; D gene uncertain. This CDR3 is 14 amino acids long. The germline gives CDR1 MNHEY, CDR2 SVGAGI. The V end was cut by 6 bases, the J end by 0 bases, with 8 bases between. For the CDR3, the DNA is TGTGCCAGCAGCTATGGCCCGAACACCGGGGAGCTGTTTTTT. It translates to CASSYGPNTGELFF.

This clonotype was seen a handful of times. The gene calls are TRBV7-8 and TRBJ2-1; D gene ambiguous. Looked up from germline, CDR1 is SGHVS and CDR2 is FQNEAQ. This CDR3 has 13 residues. The V gene lost 6 bases and the J gene lost 3 bases, with 9 bases spanning the gap. CDR3 residues: CASSEKVYNEQFF. CDR3 in DNA: TGTGCCAGCAGTGAGAAGGTCTACAATGAGCAGTTCTTC.

The chain employs TRBV6-5 and TRBJ2-7, with no clear D. Per the germline V gene, CDR1 is MNHEY and CDR2 is SVGAGI. The CDR3 has 12 residues. Deletions cut 2 bases from V and 7 bases from J, with 9 bases between. The CDR3 nucleotides read TGTGCCAGCAGTTACATCGGCAGGGAGCAGTACTTC. Encoded protein: CASSYIGREQYF.

The chain links TRBV4-1 to TRBJ2-1; 11 nucleotides match TRBD2. This CDR3 is 16 amino acids long. J lost 4 bases, V lost 2 bases, and 4 bases had no gene match. Germline CDR1 is MGHRA and CDR2 is YSYEKL. In nucleotides, the CDR3 is TGCGCCAGCAGCCAACTAGCGGGGGGAGATTACAATGAGCAGTTCTTC. It encodes CASSQLAGGDYNEQFF.

This clonotype came up a few times. This chain connects TRBV5-4 to TRBJ2-2, with D possibly matching TRBD2 (5 bases). The CDR3 sequence is 17 residues long. CDR1 and CDR2 from the germline V gene are SGHNT and YYREEE (reference sequence). V was shortened by 0 bases and J by 2 bases, with 14 bases between the two germline ends. CDR3 in DNA: TGTGCCAGCAGCTTGGATGGTAGCGACATAAACACCGGGGAGCTGTTTTTT. Protein sequence: CASSLDGSDINTGELFF. The whole variable domain, remainder taken from reference TRBV5-4 and TRBJ2-2, is ETGVTQSPTHLIKTRGQQVTLRCSSQSGHNTVSWYQQALGQGPQFIFQYYREEENGRGNFPPRFSGLQFPNYSSELNVNALELDDSALYLCASSLDGSDINTGELFFGEGSRLTVL.

This chain's CDR3 is CASSVRDVGNEQFF. The CDR3 DNA is TGTGCCAGCAGCGTCCGGGACGTGGGAAATGAGCAGTTCTTC. The chain is built from TRBV5-6 and TRBJ2-1; D tentatively fits TRBD1 or TRBD2 (5 bases each). The V gene lost 4 bases and the J gene lost 7 bases, with 15 bases spanning the gap. The CDR3 has 14 residues. Germline CDR1 is SGHDT and CDR2 is YYEEEE. Complete variable domain (other parts from reference TRBV5-6 and TRBJ2-1): DAGVTQSPTHLIKTRGQQVTLRCSPKSGHDTVSWYQQALGQGPQFIFQYYEEEERQRGNFPDRFSGHQFPNYSSELNVNALLLGDSALYLCASSVRDVGNEQFFGPGTRLTVL.

The chain couples TRBV12-3 or TRBV12-4 to TRBJ2-2; D is perhaps TRBD1 (6 bases). Trimming left V 5 bases short and J 3 bases short, with 16 bases between. This CDR3 has 16 residues. Here the CDR3 reads CASSVGGIGDTGELFF. The CDR3 DNA is TGTGCCAGCAGTGTAGGGGGTATAGGCGACACCGGGGAGCTGTTTTTT.

In this sample, this clonotype turned up many times. The chain links TRBV12-3 or TRBV12-4 to TRBJ2-4, with 8 nucleotides matching TRBD1. CDR3 length equals 15 residues. The trim removed 4 bases at V and 0 bases at J, leaving 2 bases unmatched. CDR3 residues: CASSSTGVAKNIQYF. The DNA of the CDR3 is TGTGCCAGCAGTTCGACAGGGGTAGCCAAAAACATTCAGTACTTC.

V gene TRBV19 combines with J gene TRBJ2-1, with 11 bases identical to TRBD2. Losses at the gene ends were 6 bases for V and 7 bases for J; bases not matched to a gene: 8. There are 15 residues in the CDR3. Germline V gives CDR1 LNHDA, CDR2 SQIVND (reference sequence). DNA of the CDR3: TGTGCCAGTAGCCCTAGCGGGGGGTTTGTGAATGAGCAGTTCTTC. This encodes CASSPSGGFVNEQFF.

This clonotype was detected a few times. The chain is built from TRBV4-1 and TRBJ1-2; 9 nucleotides align to TRBD1. V lost 2 bases, J lost 6 bases, and 7 bases stayed unmatched. The CDR3 sequence is 15 residues long. Germline-derived CDR1 and CDR2 are MGHRA and YSYEKL. Written as DNA, the CDR3 is TGCGCCAGCAGCCAACCTCCGGGACAGGGCCATGGCTACACCTTC. This gives the protein CASSQPPGQGHGYTF.